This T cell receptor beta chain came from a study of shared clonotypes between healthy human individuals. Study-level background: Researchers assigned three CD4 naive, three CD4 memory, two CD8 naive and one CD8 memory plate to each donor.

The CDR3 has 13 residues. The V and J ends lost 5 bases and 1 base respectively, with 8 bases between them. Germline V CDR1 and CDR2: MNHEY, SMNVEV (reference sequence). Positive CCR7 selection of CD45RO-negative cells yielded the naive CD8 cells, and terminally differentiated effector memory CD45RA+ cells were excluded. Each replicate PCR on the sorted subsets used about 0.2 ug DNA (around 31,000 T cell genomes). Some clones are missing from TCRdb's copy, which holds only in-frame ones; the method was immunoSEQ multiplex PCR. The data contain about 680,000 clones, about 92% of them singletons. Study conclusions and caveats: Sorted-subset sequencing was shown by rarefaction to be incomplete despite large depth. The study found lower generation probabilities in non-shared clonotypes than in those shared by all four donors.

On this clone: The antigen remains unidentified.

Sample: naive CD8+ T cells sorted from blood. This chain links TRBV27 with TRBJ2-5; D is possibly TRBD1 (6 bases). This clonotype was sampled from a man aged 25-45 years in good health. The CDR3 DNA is TGTGCCAGCAGTCCACAGGGCCAAGAGACCCAGTACTTC. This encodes CASSPQGQETQYF.